Below, one TCR beta chain is given with its context. The table lists this clone with a few counts. The antigen it recognizes is unknown. Base qualities were left out, and no much larger clone turns up one base away. The data derive from a study of cytomegalovirus exposure and HLA in healthy donors (dated by TCRdb to the late 2010s). About the study as a whole: In an earlier analysis of 587 of the donors, approximately 260 Gb of sequence data and 90 million to 120 million unique TCR beta sequences from 180 million or so T cells were reported. In a later analysis, previously published TCR beta repertoires from fewer than 750 donors were re-analyzed and high-resolution HLA genotyping was added so that TCR occurrence patterns could be studied. Using immunosequencing, the study profiled T cell repertoires from 666 subjects and related those repertoires to cytomegalovirus serostatus. Four or five DR-DQ haplotypes were handled as single units for association and clustering, since linkage in the cohort was strong. An early release covering just under 650 HLA-typed donors comprised approximately 300 gigabases of sequencing data and around 85 million unique TCR sequences. In addition to the first cohort of roughly 700 subjects, a separate validation cohort of 120 different subjects was used. The number of donors typed differed by locus, with roughly 629-640 for A, B, C, DRB1 and DQB1, roughly 520 for DQA1, 606 for DPA1, and around 430 for DPB1. The study was designed to test whether signatures of past pathogen exposure could be identified by cataloging public T cell receptors. To predict cytomegalovirus infection status, the study brought together high-throughput TCR immunosequencing, statistical association of individual TCRs with disease status, and machine learning. An earlier analysis of about 620 of the donors applied high-throughput TCR beta sequencing to assess whether each TCR beta V gene segment acted as functional or pseudogenic. Of the roughly 400 genotyped donors, about 84% fell in the genetic ancestry cluster associated with self-reported Caucasian donors. All discovery cohort repertoires had been generated on a single sequencing platform. Rather than drawing on any new phenotypic data, the later analysis identified candidate immune exposures from TCR beta sequences and the way those sequences occurred across donors. Among about 410 genotyped donors of the cohort, an average of around 220,000 unique TCR beta nucleotide sequences was sequenced per donor, of which about 19% were non-productive. In a later genetic analysis, genome-wide SNP genotypes for about three fifths of the roughly 670 donors were used, and that subset was treated as a discovery cohort. Donor age, sex, ethnicity and CMV serostatus were compiled alongside the repertoire data. HLA typing covered class I and class II loci at four-digit resolution.

The cohort comprised some 700 healthy bone marrow donors. Cohort members were all nominally healthy when sampled, although unrecorded immune exposures were likely present. The donor tested CMV seropositive, placing the donor among the 250 to 350 seropositive members of the cohort. A peripheral blood sample was collected from each donor, and TCR beta sequencing was performed on peripheral blood mononuclear cells. The Qiagen DNeasy Blood Extraction Kit was used to extract genomic DNA from the blood cell samples. What the research found in general, with its limitations: In a later genetic analysis, fewer N-insertions in productive TCRs were reported among donors in an Asian-associated ancestry cluster than the approximately 710-donor mean. In a later analysis, HLA-associated TCR beta chains showed more clonal expansion and lower generation probabilities than non-associated chains that were equally common. In vitro tests confirmed that three of the cytomegalovirus-associated TCR beta chains recognize cytomegalovirus antigens. A later analysis associated approximately 17,000 TCR beta sequences with specific HLA alleles at a false discovery rate of 0.05. Because counts were too low, 15 or so rarely observed V segments, including chromosome 9 orphons, were excluded from the earlier analysis of some 540 of the donors. Immune exposure information for the cohort was limited to CMV serostatus. Because HLA typing was missing for some donors at each locus, association tests included only the typed subset. According to a later analysis, most CMV-associated TCR beta chains appeared to be HLA-restricted, and the HLA associations seemed to be driven largely by CMV exposure. Correlated functional status among segregating V segments might reflect linkage disequilibrium, but an unknown experimental factor could not be ruled out. Strong co-occurrence of HLA alleles, especially DR and DQ, made assigning TCR associations to individual alleles difficult. In a later analysis, the rate of TCR association differed among HLA loci, with DRB1 alleles having the most associated TCRs and HLA-C alleles having the fewest. A later genetic analysis associated a missense DCLRE1C variant with V-gene and J-gene trimming of TCR beta chains, and an independent cohort replicated the association. Several of the top co-occurrence clusters appeared to be linked to parvovirus B19, influenza, CMV and Epstein-Barr virus, according to a later analysis. Sequencing depth was assumed to be roughly uniform across donors in the presence/absence analyses, though that assumption may not hold. In both the original and validation cohorts, the classifier was reported to diagnose cytomegalovirus status with high specificity and sensitivity. In an earlier analysis of about 550 of the donors, most TCR beta V segments were observed in productive rearrangements about 87% or about 30% of the time, broadly matching IMGT annotations. Because the 87-base-pair reads could not distinguish some IMGT-functional V segments, including TRBV6-2 and TRBV6-3, those segments were excluded. In the study, some 160 TCR beta chains were listed as associated with cytomegalovirus. It was suggested by the authors that the approach could potentially be generalized to other disease states and immunological phenotypes. The cohort was sequenced for TCR beta chains only, and without alpha or paired-chain data the features that could be detected were limited. A group of highly shared sequence variants was considered likely to be a technical artifact of the sequencing pipeline. A further reported finding was that TCR beta sequences accurately predicted the HLA-A and HLA-B alleles for most subjects in the first cohort. Across donors, most TCR sequences were observed very rarely, whereas some public TCRs were present in many individuals.

The method was the immunoSEQ multiplex PCR assay. A mixture of 60 forward primers for TCR Vbeta segments and 13 reverse primers for TCR Jbeta segments was used in the multiplex PCR. Amplification of the CDR3 region of rearranged TCR beta genes was performed with a multiplex PCR assay on genomic DNA. The Illumina HiSeq System was used to sequence the amplified TCR beta libraries as 87-base-pair reads. In the authors' own workflow: Across the 500 to 750 repertoires, a later analysis counted some 81 million unique TCR beta chains, some 11 million of which were shared by at least two donors. Raw reads were error-corrected and collapsed into unique sequences with a nearest-neighbor algorithm that merged closely related sequences to remove PCR and sequencing errors. CDR3 sequences were aligned to IMGT reference sequences to assign V, D and J gene segments. For a sequence to be retained, a match of at least six nucleotides was required to both a V gene segment and a J gene segment. A rearrangement was called productive if the CDR3 had no stop codons and remained in frame with V and J, and every other rearrangement was called non-productive. Following IMGT convention, CDR3 was defined as the stretch from the second conserved V-encoded cysteine up to the conserved J-encoded phenylalanine. The earlier analysis of fewer than 700 of the donors excluded sequences that lacked an unambiguous match to a single V gene segment. An earlier analysis of some 610 of the donors called V segments functional above 56.7% productive rearrangements and segregating when the between-donor standard deviation exceeded 5%. A statistical classification framework was developed to diagnose cytomegalovirus status using the catalog of TCR beta chain sequences. In a later analysis, V and J genes were assigned by comparing TCR nucleotide sequences against IMGT/GENE-DB human TR gene sequences. In a later analysis, CDR3 sequences and most-parsimonious VDJ recombination scenarios were assigned using the TCRdist pipeline. In a later analysis, each TCR beta chain was defined by its CDR3 amino acid sequence together with its V-gene family, and reads lacking a unique V-gene family were excluded. A later analysis removed 500 to 600 highly shared, low-generation-probability nucleotide sequences to deal with suspected cross-contamination and a sequencing artifact. For each public chain, a later analysis derived a clonal expansion index from normalized ranks of inferred template counts within each repertoire. In a later analysis, generation probabilities were computed with a VDJ recombination model fitted to out-of-frame rearrangements, and the resulting probabilities were checked against IGoR. In a later analysis, hypergeometric tests were used to score TCR-TCR, TCR-HLA and TCR-CMV co-occurrence, with a repertoire-size bias correction applied to TCR pairs. A later analysis estimated false discovery rates by permuting HLA or CMV assignments 20 times. A later analysis grouped co-occurring TCRs with DBSCAN, adding TCRdist sequence similarity when clustering within HLA-allele-positive subsets. Repertoires with fewer than 30,000 or more than 120,000 public chains, plus five repertoires with anomalous nucleotide sharing, were excluded from co-occurrence clustering. Imported from immuneACCESS, the table was reduced by TCRdb to in-frame sequences with V and J called. These copies leave out some clones; in studies compared against another copy, an unresolved V gene accounts for under half, and the cause of the remainder is not known. V, J and clone size reflect that table, while D and trimming were determined from the DNA. This sample gives over 95,000 clones in total; about 64% of them show up just once. Together, the top ten hold almost 8.5% of the sample.

V loses 7 bases at its end and J loses 5 bases; junction bases beyond the gene matches: 7. From the cysteine through the phenylalanine, the CDR3 covers 14 amino acids. Only the CDR3 portion is preserved as DNA: 42 bases, with reading frame beginning at the first base. CDR1 and CDR2 (SNHLY, FYNNEI) derive from the germline V gene. Sequencing was carried out using PBMCs. The chain joins TRBV2 to TRBJ2-2, with TRBD2 matching 7 junction bases. This sequence was found in a man aged 18 to 29 in good health and CMV-seropositive. The CDR3 region has the sequence CASTGGSGTGELFF. At the DNA level, the sequence is TGTGCCAGCACCGGGGGGAGTGGAACCGGGGAGCTGTTTTTT.